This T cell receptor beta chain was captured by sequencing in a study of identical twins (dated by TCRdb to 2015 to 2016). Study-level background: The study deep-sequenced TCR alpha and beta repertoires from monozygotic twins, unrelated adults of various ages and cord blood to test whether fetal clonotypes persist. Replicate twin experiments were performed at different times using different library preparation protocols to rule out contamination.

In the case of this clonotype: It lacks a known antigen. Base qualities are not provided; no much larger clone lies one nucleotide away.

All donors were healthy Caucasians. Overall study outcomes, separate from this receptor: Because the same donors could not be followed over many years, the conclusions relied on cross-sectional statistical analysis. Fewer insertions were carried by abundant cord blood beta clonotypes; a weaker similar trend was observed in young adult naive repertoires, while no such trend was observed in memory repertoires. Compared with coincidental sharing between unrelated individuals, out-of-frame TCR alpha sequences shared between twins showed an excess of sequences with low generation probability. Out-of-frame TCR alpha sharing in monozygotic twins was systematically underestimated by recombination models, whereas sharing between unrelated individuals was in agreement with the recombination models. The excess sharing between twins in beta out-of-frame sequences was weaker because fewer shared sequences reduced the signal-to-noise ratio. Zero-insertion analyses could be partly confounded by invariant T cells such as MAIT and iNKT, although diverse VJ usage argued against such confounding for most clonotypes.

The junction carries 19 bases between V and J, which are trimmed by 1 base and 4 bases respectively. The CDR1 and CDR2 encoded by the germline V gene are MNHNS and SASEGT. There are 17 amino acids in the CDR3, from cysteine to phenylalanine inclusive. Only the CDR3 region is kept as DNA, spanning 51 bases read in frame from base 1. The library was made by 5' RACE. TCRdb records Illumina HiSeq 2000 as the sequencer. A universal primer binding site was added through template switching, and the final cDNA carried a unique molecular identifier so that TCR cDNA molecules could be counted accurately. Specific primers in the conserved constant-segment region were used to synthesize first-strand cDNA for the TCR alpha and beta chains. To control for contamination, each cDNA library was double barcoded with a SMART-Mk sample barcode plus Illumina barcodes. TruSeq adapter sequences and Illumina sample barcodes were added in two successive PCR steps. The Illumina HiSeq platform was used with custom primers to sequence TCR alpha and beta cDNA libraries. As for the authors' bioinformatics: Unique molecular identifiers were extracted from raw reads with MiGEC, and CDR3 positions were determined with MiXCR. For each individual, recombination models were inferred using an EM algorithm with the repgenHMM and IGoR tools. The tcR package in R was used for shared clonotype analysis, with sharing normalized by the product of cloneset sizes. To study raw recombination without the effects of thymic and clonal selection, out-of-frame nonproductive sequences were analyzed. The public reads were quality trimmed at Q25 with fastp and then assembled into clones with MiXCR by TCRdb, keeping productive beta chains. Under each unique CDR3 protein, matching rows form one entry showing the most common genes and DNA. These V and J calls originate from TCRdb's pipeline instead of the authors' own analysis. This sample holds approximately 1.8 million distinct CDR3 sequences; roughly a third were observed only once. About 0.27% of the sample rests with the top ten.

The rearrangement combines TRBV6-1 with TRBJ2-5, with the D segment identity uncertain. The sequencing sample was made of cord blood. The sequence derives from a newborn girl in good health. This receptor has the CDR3 CASSEDAGTPRGETQYF. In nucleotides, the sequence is TGTGCCAGCAGTGAAGATGCAGGTACACCCAGAGGAGAGACCCAGTACTTC.